This T cell receptor (beta chain) was sequenced for a study of early T cells in non-severe SARS-CoV-2 infection. Germline assignment: CDR1 LGHDT and CDR2 YNNKEL (reference sequence). The CDR3 covers 16 residues. V lost 1 base, J lost 0 bases, and 10 bases lay in between. Attached unique molecular identifiers marked individual cDNA molecules. A single record per CDR3 protein comes from TCRdb applying MiXCR to the 5' RACE reads. Of under 65,000 distinct CDR3 sequences listed, approximately 13% are singletons. Sequencing input: whole blood. The sequence derives from an adult who was a healthcare worker with PCR-confirmed SARS-CoV-2 infection or an uninfected control (not recorded which). The rearrangement joins TRBV3-1 to TRBJ2-1, with a possible D match to TRBD1 (5 bases). The CDR3 sequence: CASSQATVSSYNEQFF. As DNA, the CDR3 is TGTGCCAGCAGCCAAGCGACAGTGAGCTCCTACAATGAGCAGTTCTTC.